This entry features one TCR beta chain sequence. The sample originates from a study of blood T cell repertoires in COVID-19. CDR3 length: 14 amino acids. Per the germline V gene, CDR1 is SGHRS and CDR2 is YFSETQ. Germline trimming cut 3 bases from V and 9 bases from J; bases unmatched to any gene: 2. Authors' data handling: The assay estimated nucleated cells by amplifying reference gene primers. Measured with immunoSEQ multiplex PCR; TCRdb has only the in-frame clones, and not every one. V, J and clone size derive from that table, while D and trimming were established from the DNA sequence. The sample contains 200,000 or so clones, roughly 84% of which appear only once.

The genes are TRBV5-1 and TRBJ2-3; 15 bases line up with TRBD2. The origin of this receptor is a woman aged 55-69 years with acute or convalescent COVID-19. Sequenced sample: peripheral blood. CDR3 DNA sequence: TGCGCCAGCAGCTCCGGGACTAGCGGGGGGACGCAGTATTTT. It yields the protein CASSSGTSGGTQYF.